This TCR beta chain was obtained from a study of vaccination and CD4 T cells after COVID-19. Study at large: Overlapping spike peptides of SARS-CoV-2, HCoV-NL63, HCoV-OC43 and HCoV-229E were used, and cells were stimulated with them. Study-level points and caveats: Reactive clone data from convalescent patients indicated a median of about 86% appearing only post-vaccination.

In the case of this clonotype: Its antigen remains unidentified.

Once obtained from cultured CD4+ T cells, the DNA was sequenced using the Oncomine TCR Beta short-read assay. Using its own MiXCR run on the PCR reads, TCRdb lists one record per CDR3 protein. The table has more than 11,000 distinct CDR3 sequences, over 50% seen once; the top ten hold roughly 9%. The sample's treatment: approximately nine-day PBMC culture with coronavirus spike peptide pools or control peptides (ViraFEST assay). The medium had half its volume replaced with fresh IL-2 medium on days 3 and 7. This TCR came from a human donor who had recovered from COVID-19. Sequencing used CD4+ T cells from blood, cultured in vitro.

The CDR3 coding sequence is TGTGCCATCATAGGGGGCGGGAGAGACGAGCAGTACTTC. Translation: CAIIGGGRDEQYF. The chain joins TRBV10-3 to TRBJ2-7; D tentatively reads TRBD1 or TRBD2 (7 bases each). The germline V and J ends were trimmed by 7 bases and 5 bases, with 15 bases remaining between them. The CDR3 contains 13 residues. Germline V gene sequence: CDR1 ENHRY, CDR2 SYGVKD.